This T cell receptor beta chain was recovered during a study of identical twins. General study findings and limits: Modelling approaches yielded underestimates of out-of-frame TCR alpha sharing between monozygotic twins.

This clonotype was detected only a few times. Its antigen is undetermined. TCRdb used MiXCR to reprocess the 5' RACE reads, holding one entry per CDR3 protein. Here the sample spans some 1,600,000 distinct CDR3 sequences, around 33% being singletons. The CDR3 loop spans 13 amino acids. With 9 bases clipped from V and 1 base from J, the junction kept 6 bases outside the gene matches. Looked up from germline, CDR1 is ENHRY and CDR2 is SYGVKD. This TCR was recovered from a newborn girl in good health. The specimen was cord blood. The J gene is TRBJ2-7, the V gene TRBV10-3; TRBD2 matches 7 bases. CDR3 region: CAIGGTNSYEQYF. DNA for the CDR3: TGTGCCATTGGGGGGACTAATTCCTACGAGCAGTACTTC.